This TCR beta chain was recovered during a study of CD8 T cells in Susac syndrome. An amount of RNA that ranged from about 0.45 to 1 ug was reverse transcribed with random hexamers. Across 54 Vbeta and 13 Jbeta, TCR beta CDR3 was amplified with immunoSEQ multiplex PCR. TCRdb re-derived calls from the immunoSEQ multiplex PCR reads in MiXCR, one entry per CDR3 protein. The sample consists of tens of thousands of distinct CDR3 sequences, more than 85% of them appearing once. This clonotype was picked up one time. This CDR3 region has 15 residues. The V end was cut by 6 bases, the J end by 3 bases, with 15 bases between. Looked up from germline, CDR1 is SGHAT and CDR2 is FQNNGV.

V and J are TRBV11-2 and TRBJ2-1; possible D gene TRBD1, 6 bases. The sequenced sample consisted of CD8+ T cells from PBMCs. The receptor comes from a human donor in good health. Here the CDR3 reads CASSPSGGYYNEQFF. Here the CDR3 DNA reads TGTGCCAGCAGTCCTTCTGGGGGCTACTACAATGAGCAGTTCTTC.